This entry is about one T cell receptor beta chain. Generated by immunoSEQ multiplex PCR, the TCRdb table keeps only in-frame clones and is missing some. The sample holds 300,000 to 400,000 clones, around nine tenths seen once. The source of the sample is a study of blood T cell repertoires in COVID-19. CDR3 length: 15 amino acids. Germline V gene data show CDR1 as SGDLS and CDR2 as YYNGEE. Unmatched junction bases numbered 8, after V lost 4 bases and J lost 9 bases. The sample taken for sequencing was PBMCs or T cells enriched from blood (not recorded which). The receptor's source is a woman in her twenties or thirties who had been exposed to COVID-19. The rearrangement uses TRBV9 and TRBJ2-1; 12 nucleotides agree with TRBD2. CDR3 nucleotide sequence: TGTGCCAGCAGCATATCTAGCGGGGGGGCGATTGAGCAGTTCTTC. Its protein product is CASSISSGGAIEQFF.